This T cell receptor (beta chain) was recorded in a study of cytomegalovirus exposure and HLA in healthy donors (dated by TCRdb to about 2017). For the wider study: An earlier analysis of some 500 of the donors reported 276 Gb of sequence data and around 120 million unique TCR beta sequences from about 200 million T cells. An early release that covered roughly 600 HLA-typed donors contained approximately 300 gigabases of sequencing data and tens of millions of unique TCR sequences. Of the 300 to 400 genotyped donors, 65% to 90% fell in the genetic ancestry cluster associated with self-reported Caucasian donors. The aim of the study was to test whether cataloging public T cell receptors could identify signatures of past pathogen exposure. The study used immunosequencing to profile the T cell repertoires of more than 650 subjects and linked those repertoires to cytomegalovirus serostatus. In addition to the first cohort of 666 subjects, a separate validation cohort of 120 different subjects was used. The study combined high-throughput TCR immunosequencing, statistical association of individual TCRs with disease status, and machine learning to predict cytomegalovirus infection status. In a later analysis, previously published TCR beta repertoires from 600 to 850 donors were re-analyzed and high-resolution HLA genotyping was added so that TCR occurrence patterns could be studied. The later analysis used no new phenotypic data to find candidate immune exposures, relying instead on TCR beta sequences and their occurrence across donors. To decide whether each TCR beta V gene segment behaved as functional or pseudogenic, an earlier analysis of over 500 of the donors relied on high-throughput TCR beta sequencing. Donor age, sex, ethnicity and CMV serostatus were compiled together with the repertoire data. Genome-wide SNP genotypes for about 65% of the roughly 700 donors were used in a later genetic analysis, which treated that subset as a discovery cohort. All discovery cohort repertoires had been generated on a single sequencing platform. Class I and class II HLA loci were covered by the typing at four-digit resolution. Typing coverage differed by locus: A, B, C, DRB1 and DQB1 were typed in about 620-640 donors, DQA1 in approximately 520, DPA1 in 600 to 610, and DPB1 in 472. Four to six DR-DQ haplotypes were handled as single units for association and clustering, since linkage in the cohort was strong. Among roughly 400 genotyped donors of the cohort, an average of around 220,000 unique TCR beta nucleotide sequences was sequenced per donor, of which roughly 17% were non-productive. The paper as a whole reports these results and caveats: A total of 150 or so TCR beta chains were listed by the study as associated with cytomegalovirus. According to a later genetic analysis, donors in an Asian-associated ancestry cluster had fewer N-insertions in productive TCRs than the approximately 650-donor mean. Because some donors lacked HLA typing at each locus, the association tests relied only on the typed subset. Specific HLA alleles were associated with about 17,000 TCR beta sequences at a false discovery rate of 0.05 in a later analysis. Because counts were too low, seventeen rarely observed V segments, including chromosome 9 orphons, were excluded from the earlier analysis of 587 of the donors. The 87-base-pair reads could not distinguish some IMGT-functional V segments, including TRBV6-2 and TRBV6-3, so those segments were excluded. According to a later analysis, most CMV-associated TCR beta chains appeared to be HLA-restricted, and the HLA associations seemed to be driven largely by CMV exposure. A further reported finding was that TCR beta sequences accurately predicted the HLA-A and HLA-B alleles for most subjects in the first cohort. In a later analysis, TCR association rates were found to vary across HLA loci, with the most associated TCRs seen for DRB1 alleles and the fewest for HLA-C alleles. When HLA alleles, especially DR and DQ, strongly co-occurred, TCR associations were difficult to assign to individual alleles. Most TCR sequences were observed very rarely across donors, whereas some public TCRs were present in many individuals. According to the authors, the approach could potentially be generalized to other disease states and immunological phenotypes. In a later genetic analysis, a missense DCLRE1C variant was associated with V-gene and J-gene trimming of TCR beta chains, and the association was replicated in an independent cohort. In an earlier analysis of a few hundred of the donors, most TCR beta V segments were observed in productive rearrangements about 90% or about 30% of the time, broadly matching IMGT annotations. The only immune exposure information available for the cohort was CMV serostatus. The cohort was sequenced for TCR beta chains only, and without alpha or paired-chain data the features that could be detected were limited. A later analysis reported that several top co-occurrence clusters appeared linked to parvovirus B19, influenza, CMV and Epstein-Barr virus. Correlated functional status among segregating V segments might be attributable to linkage disequilibrium, but an unknown experimental factor could not be ruled out. In vitro tests confirmed that a few of the cytomegalovirus-associated TCR beta chains recognize cytomegalovirus antigens. Sequencing depth was assumed to be roughly uniform across donors in the presence/absence analyses, though that assumption may not hold. A cluster of highly shared sequence variants was judged likely to be a technical artifact of the sequencing pipeline. A later analysis found that HLA-associated TCR beta chains were more clonally expanded and had lower generation probabilities than equally common non-associated chains. In both the original and validation cohorts, the classifier was reported to diagnose cytomegalovirus status with high specificity and sensitivity.

This clone was seen a handful of times. What antigen it recognizes has not been identified. Base qualities are not provided; no much larger clone lies one nucleotide away. In total, approximately 610 healthy bone marrow donors made up the cohort. Cohort members were all nominally healthy when sampled, although unrecorded immune exposures were likely present. The donor was CMV seropositive and belonged to the group of 250 to 350 seropositive cohort members. Each donor provided a peripheral blood sample, and peripheral blood mononuclear cells were used for TCR beta sequencing. Genomic DNA was extracted from the blood cell samples with the Qiagen DNeasy Blood Extraction Kit. The CDR3 covers 14 residues, taking in both the cysteine and the phenylalanine. Solely the CDR3 DNA is kept, with 42 bases framed from the first base. The CDR1 and CDR2 encoded by the germline V gene (reference sequence) are GTSNPN and SVGIG. V is pared back by 3 bases and J by 2 bases, with 14 bases lying between the germline termini.

Receptor libraries were prepared by the immunoSEQ multiplex PCR assay. A mixture of 60 forward primers for TCR Vbeta segments and 13 reverse primers for TCR Jbeta segments was used in the multiplex PCR. The CDR3 region of rearranged TCR beta genes was amplified from genomic DNA with a multiplex PCR assay. The Illumina HiSeq System was used to sequence the amplified TCR beta libraries as 87-base-pair reads. Concerning the study's data processing: A later analysis tallied some 79 million unique TCR beta chains across the approximately 670 repertoires, and approximately 12 million of those chains were shared by two or more donors. To remove PCR and sequencing errors, raw reads were error-corrected and collapsed into unique sequences using a nearest-neighbor algorithm that merged closely related sequences. To assign V, D and J gene segments, CDR3 sequences were aligned to IMGT reference sequences. Each retained sequence needed at least a six-nucleotide match to both a V gene segment and a J gene segment. A rearrangement was called productive if the CDR3 had no stop codons and remained in frame with V and J, and every other rearrangement was called non-productive. Following IMGT convention, CDR3 was defined as the stretch from the second conserved V-encoded cysteine up to the conserved J-encoded phenylalanine. The earlier analysis of roughly 590 of the donors excluded sequences that lacked an unambiguous match to a single V gene segment. An earlier analysis of some 500 of the donors classified V segments as functional when productive rearrangements were above 56.7% and as segregating when the standard deviation between donors was above 5%. A statistical classification framework was developed to diagnose cytomegalovirus status using the catalog of TCR beta chain sequences. In a later analysis, V and J genes were assigned by comparing TCR nucleotide sequences against IMGT/GENE-DB human TR gene sequences. Using the TCRdist pipeline, a later analysis assigned CDR3 sequences along with most-parsimonious VDJ recombination scenarios. In a later analysis, each TCR beta chain was defined by its CDR3 amino acid sequence together with its V-gene family, and reads without a unique V-gene family were excluded. To address suspected cross-contamination and a sequencing artifact, a later analysis removed roughly 640 highly shared, low-generation-probability nucleotide sequences. In a later analysis, a clonal expansion index for each public chain was calculated from normalized within-repertoire ranks of inferred template counts. A later analysis computed generation probabilities with a VDJ recombination model fitted to out-of-frame rearrangements, and checked the results against IGoR. Hypergeometric tests were used in a later analysis to score TCR-TCR, TCR-HLA and TCR-CMV co-occurrence, with a repertoire-size bias correction applied to the TCR pairs. In a later analysis, false discovery rates were estimated by permuting HLA or CMV assignments 20 times. A later analysis grouped co-occurring TCRs with DBSCAN, adding TCRdist sequence similarity when clustering within HLA-allele-positive subsets. Co-occurrence clustering excluded repertoires with fewer than 30,000 or more than 120,000 public chains, plus five with anomalous nucleotide sharing. Entries here come from immuneACCESS through TCRdb and include only in-frame sequences with V and J called. Some clones fail to appear in such tables; in the studies checked, an unresolved V gene covers under half of the shortfall, and the cause of the remainder is unknown. For V, J and clone size, that table is used; D and trimming come from the DNA. The sample data list fewer than 90,000 clones, and roughly 83% of these were observed just once. Around 15% of the sample lies in the top ten.

Material: PBMCs. The chain uses TRBV30 and TRBJ2-7; D gene: possibly TRBD2, on 8 matching bases. This TCR was sampled from a woman aged 40-49 years in good health and CMV-seropositive. The CDR3 protein: CAWRTGGGTYEQYF. The bases read TGTGCCTGGAGGACGGGAGGGGGCACCTACGAGCAGTACTTC.